These T cell receptor beta chains were read from a single sample in a study of vaccination effects on CD4 cells after COVID-19. The antigens these receptors bind are not known. Assay: immunoSEQ multiplex PCR; the TCRdb copy retains only in-frame clones and omits some. Seen here are 25,000 to 35,000 clones, roughly 80% observed once, and the top ten hold about 14%. The sample consisted of CD4+ T cells from PBMCs cultured with HCoV-229E spike peptides, taken after COVID-19 vaccination. Every receptor here comes from a human donor who received a COVID-19 vaccine. The CDR3 runs from the conserved cysteine through the conserved F or W. D genes are given only for firm matches. The size field is filled for only some rows; it gives once, few, many or a size class.

v_call	clone_size	d_call	j_call	cdr3_nt	cdr3_aa
TRBV4-2	.	.	TRBJ2-7	TGTGCCAGCAGCCAAGAACCCTTTGGGAGCGGCAGAGCCTACGAGCAGTACTTC	CASSQEPFGSGRAYEQYF
TRBV6-5	few	TRBD1	TRBJ1-3	TGTGCCAGCAGCAGGACAGGGGATGGAAACACCATATATTTT	CASSRTGDGNTIYF
TRBV3-1/TRBV3-2	medium-sized	.	TRBJ1-2	TGTGCCAGCAGCCAGGGAAATAGTGGCTACACCTTC	CASSQGNSGYTF
TRBV5-4	.	TRBD2	TRBJ2-1	TGTGCCAGCAGCTTGGCAACTAGCGGGAGTGGCTACAATGAGCAGTTCTTC	CASSLATSGSGYNEQFF
TRBV7-2	.	TRBD1	TRBJ2-1	TGTGCCAGCAGCTTAGACAGGGGTTCCTACAATGAGCAGTTCTTC	CASSLDRGSYNEQFF
TRBV6-5	.	.	TRBJ1-6	TGTGCCAGCAGTACAGGGAGCGAAAATTCACCCCTCCACTTT	CASSTGSENSPLHF
TRBV18	.	.	TRBJ2-3	TGTGCCAGCTCACCGCAGGGTGGCCCCACAGATACGCAGTATTTT	CASSPQGGPTDTQYF
TRBV6-6	.	TRBD2	TRBJ2-7	TGTGCCAGCAGTCGACCGGGACTAGCGGGGGGGTACGAGCAGTACTTC	CASSRPGLAGGYEQYF
TRBV6-5	.	.	TRBJ1-1	TGTGCCAGCAGTTACTCTGACAAGGGGTATGAAGCTTTCTTT	CASSYSDKGYEAFF
TRBV18	.	.	TRBJ1-2	TGTGCCAGCTCATCATCAGGGGATGGCTACACCTTC	CASSSSGDGYTF
TRBV6-5	.	.	TRBJ2-3	TGTGCCAGCAGTTACGGGATGGCAGATACGCAGTATTTT	CASSYGMADTQYF
TRBV27	.	TRBD1	TRBJ1-1	TGTGCCAGCAGTTTGCTACAGGGGGGAACTGAAGCTTTCTTT	CASSLLQGGTEAFF
TRBV6-4	.	.	TRBJ1-2	TGTGCCAGCAGTGACTCCGGGGGGTCCTATGGCTACACCTTC	CASSDSGGSYGYTF
TRBV5-1	.	.	TRBJ2-4	TGCGCCAGCAGCTTGGCCGGGAGCCTAGCAGGCATTCAGTACTTC	CASSLAGSLAGIQYF
TRBV2	.	TRBD1	TRBJ2-6	TGTGCCAGCAGTGAATGGACAGGTGGGCGCTCTGGGGCCAACGTCCTGACTTTC	CASSEWTGGRSGANVLTF
TRBV24-1	.	.	TRBJ1-1	TGTGCCACCAGTGATTCCAAACAGGGCTTTAGTGAAGCTTTCTTT	CATSDSKQGFSEAFF
TRBV5-1	few	TRBD1	TRBJ1-2	TGCGCCAGCAGCACCGGGACAGGAAACCTCTATGGCTACACCTTC	CASSTGTGNLYGYTF
TRBV20-1	.	TRBD1	TRBJ1-4	TGCAGTGCTAGTCAGCCGGGACAGGGATATGAAAAACTGTTTTTT	CSASQPGQGYEKLFF
TRBV24-1	.	.	TRBJ2-7	TGTGCCACCAGTGTCCAGCCATTTTACGAGCAGTACTTC	CATSVQPFYEQYF
TRBV6-5	few	.	TRBJ1-1	TGTGCCAGCAGCCGGAGCGGGACGGCGAACACTGAAGCTTTCTTT	CASSRSGTANTEAFF
TRBV24-1	.	TRBD1	TRBJ2-5	TGTGCCACCCGCCCAGGGGGCGGAGAGACCCAGTACTTC	CATRPGGGETQYF
TRBV10-1	few	.	TRBJ1-3	TGCGCCAGCAAGTACCGGGCTTCTTCTCTTCGAAACACCATATATTTT	CASKYRASSLRNTIYF
TRBV18	few	.	TRBJ1-3	TGTGCCAGCTCACCAACCGGGACATCAAACTCTGGAAACACCATATATTTT	CASSPTGTSNSGNTIYF
TRBV6-1	.	.	TRBJ2-1	TGTGCCAGCAGTGATACGTCTTTGGTCAATGAGCAGTTCTTC	CASSDTSLVNEQFF
TRBV3-1/TRBV3-2	.	TRBD2	TRBJ2-7	TGTGCCAGCAGCCAAGGGTTCCTAGCGGGGGACCCCGGGCAGTACTTC	CASSQGFLAGDPGQYF
TRBV2	.	.	TRBJ1-1	TGTGCCAGCAGTGAAGCCCGGGGGGGCACTGAAGCTTTCTTT	CASSEARGGTEAFF
TRBV29-1	.	.	TRBJ1-4	TGCAGCGTTGAAGATCTGGCGCCGACGGGCGAAAAACTGTTTTTT	CSVEDLAPTGEKLFF
TRBV18	.	TRBD1	TRBJ1-1	TGTGCCAGCTCACCACCAGGGGGCGCGGACACTGAAGCTTTCTTT	CASSPPGGADTEAFF
TRBV27	.	.	TRBJ2-7	TGTGCCAGCAGGGATGCTAGGGGTGGGCAGTACTTC	CASRDARGGQYF
TRBV1	.	.	TRBJ2-7	TGCACCAGCAGCCCTGAGCGGAATATTACCCCCTACGAGCAGTACTTC	CTSSPERNITPYEQYF
TRBV7-9	.	TRBD1	TRBJ1-5	TGTGCCAGCAGCCTGGACAGGGTCTCCAATCAGCCCCAGCATTTT	CASSLDRVSNQPQHF
TRBV3-1/TRBV3-2	once	TRBD2	TRBJ2-3	TGTGCCAGCAGCCCAAGCGGGAGTACAGATACGCAGTATTTT	CASSPSGSTDTQYF
TRBV7-4	.	TRBD2	TRBJ2-7	TGTGCCAGCAGCTTAGGGGGCCTAGCGGGCGCTTGTCCCTACGAGCAGTACTTC	CASSLGGLAGACPYEQYF
TRBV2	.	.	TRBJ2-5	TGTGCCAGCAGTGAGCGGGGTCCCTCGGGAGAGACCCAGTACTTC	CASSERGPSGETQYF
TRBV15	.	TRBD1	TRBJ2-4	TGTGCCACCAGCAGCTTTACCGGGACAGTAGCCAAAAACATTCAGTACTTC	CATSSFTGTVAKNIQYF
TRBV2	.	TRBD2	TRBJ2-5	TGTGCCAGCGGGCTAGCGGGGGGGATAGGAGAGACCCAGTACTTC	CASGLAGGIGETQYF
TRBV18	.	TRBD1	TRBJ1-1	TGTGCCAGCTCACCAGGGACAGGGACTGAAGCTTTCTTT	CASSPGTGTEAFF
TRBV9	.	.	TRBJ2-1	TGTGCCAGCAGCCTTACAGGGCCCTCGAGCTCCTACAATGAGCAGTTCTTC	CASSLTGPSSSYNEQFF
TRBV9	.	.	TRBJ2-5	TGTGCCAGCAGCGGGGGGTCCATCACCCAAGAGACCCAGTACTTC	CASSGGSITQETQYF
TRBV9	few	.	TRBJ2-1	TGTGCCAGCAGCTTCAATAATGAGCAGTTCTTC	CASSFNNEQFF
TRBV6-1	.	.	TRBJ1-2	TGTGCCAGCAGTGAAGGAGGTTGGGAGTTCTCCTATGGCTACACCTTC	CASSEGGWEFSYGYTF
TRBV3-1/TRBV3-2	.	.	TRBJ1-2	TGTGCCAGCAGCCAAGGTGTGATTGATAACTATGGCTACACCTTC	CASSQGVIDNYGYTF
TRBV3-1/TRBV3-2	.	.	TRBJ2-3	TGTGCCAGCAGCCAACAGGGGGCGCGGGAGAAGGTCACAGATACGCAGTATTTT	CASSQQGAREKVTDTQYF
TRBV5-1	.	.	TRBJ1-4	TGCGCCAGCAGCGAGGGACGGGGAAATGAAAAACTGTTTTTT	CASSEGRGNEKLFF
TRBV27	once	.	TRBJ1-6	TGTGCCAGCAGTCTCCTTCCCCCCTCGGGACGAGAATCACCCCTCCACTTT	CASSLLPPSGRESPLHF
TRBV6-1	.	.	TRBJ2-7	TGTGCCAGCAGTTCAGCGGGTAGCTCCTACGAGCAGTACTTC	CASSSAGSSYEQYF
TRBV7-2	.	TRBD1	TRBJ1-2	TGTGCCAGCAGCAGCCAGGGGGGAGCTAACTATGGCTACACCTTC	CASSSQGGANYGYTF
TRBV5-1	.	.	TRBJ2-5	TGCGCCAGCAGCTTGGTCGGGGGTGAGACCCAGTACTTC	CASSLVGGETQYF
TRBV18	.	.	TRBJ2-5	TGTGCCAGCTCGCCGGGACCCGAAGAGACCCAGTACTTC	CASSPGPEETQYF
TRBV2	.	.	TRBJ1-2	TGTGCCAGCAGGGGGGGCAGGGGCCTTCTGGATGGCTACACCTTC	CASRGGRGLLDGYTF
TRBV5-1	.	.	TRBJ2-7	TGCGCCAGCAGCTCCCGGACAGCCGCCTACGAGCAGTACTTC	CASSSRTAAYEQYF
TRBV11-2	.	.	TRBJ1-6	TGTGCCAGCAGCTTAGCTCCCCCCAGGCCTTTCGACCACTTT	CASSLAPPRPFDHF
TRBV7-8	.	.	TRBJ2-2	TGTGCCAGCGGCAGGGCCACCGGGGAGCTGTTTTTT	CASGRATGELFF
TRBV21-1	.	.	TRBJ2-5	TGTGCCAGCAGCAACAAATGCCCCTACGGGACGGAGCTTCAAGAGACCCAGTACTTC	CASSNKCPYGTELQETQYF
TRBV7-6	.	.	TRBJ2-2	TGTGCCAGCAGCTTAGCGTGGCAGGGTAGGCCCGGGGAGCTGTTTTTT	CASSLAWQGRPGELFF